This record looks at one TCR beta chain sequence and its context. Its antigen is unknown. Per-nucleotide qualities are absent, and no much larger clonotype sits a single base away. Using the deep immunoSEQ assay, multiplex PCR amplified TCR CDR3 regions from genomic DNA. For each cell subset, the extracted genomic DNA was distributed evenly across all wells of several immunoSEQ 96-well plates, and each plate served as one replicate. Each replicate PCR for sorted subsets received around 200 ng genomic DNA, equal to 28,000 or so T cell genomes. The purified libraries were quantified using a Qubit 3.0 fluorometer, sized with a Bioanalyzer 2100, and then quantified again using the KAPA Library Quantification kit. Each immunoSEQ 96-well plate was sequenced on its own single-read 150-cycle Illumina NextSeq 550 flow cell. The original methods were these. The immunoSEQ output contained only junctional sequences without quality scores, so filtering could not match that applied to full-length reads. To assign V/J genes and CDR3, sequences were annotated against IMGT germline references using PyIR, a Python wrapper for IgBLAST v1.9. Reads were removed for weak V/J assignments (E-value above 1e-6), missing CDR3, stop codons, out-of-frame junctions, or ambiguous translated residues. V3J clonotypes were defined as sequences sharing the same inferred V gene, J gene, and CDR3 amino acid sequence. Percentage overlap between repertoires was computed as shared unique clonotypes divided by the size of the smaller repertoire. Three approaches were used to assess repertoire richness: RTK rarefaction, the Chao1 estimator, and Recon v2.1 estimates of unobserved clonotypes. Generation probabilities for all TCRbeta clonotypes obtained by the gDNA method from several donors were computed using OLGA. The clones in this table, taken by TCRdb from immuneACCESS, are in-frame only. Not every clone is retained; where verified, under half of the shortfall comes from an unresolved V gene, and the cause of the rest is unknown. D and trimming come from the DNA, and the V and J calls and clone size come from that table. For this sample the table gives fewer than 850,000 clones, of which 90% to 98% were detected only once. The ten largest make up about 0.25% of the sample.

According to the germline V gene, CDR1 reads MDHEN and CDR2 reads SYDVKM. V is shortened by 3 bases, J by 1 base, and the region joining them spans 11 bases. The CDR3 covers 15 residues, taking in both the cysteine and the phenylalanine. Only the CDR3 portion is preserved as DNA: 45 bases, with reading frame beginning at the first base. The sample belongs to a study of shared clonotypes between healthy human individuals (dated by TCRdb to 2020 to 2022). As for the study more broadly: The cohort comprised a couple of women and a few men aged 18 to 49 years. To increase sequencing depth and limit assay-specific biases, different laboratories used diverse techniques to prepare libraries and sequence TCR repertoires. To estimate repertoire size and how much clonotype sharing occurs between individuals, the study deeply sequenced the blood TCR repertoires of several healthy adults. Per donor, leukapheresis produced somewhere between about 0.85 and 9.5 billion PBMCs. For each donor, three plates each were used for CD4 naive and CD4 memory, two plates were used for CD8 naive, and one plate was used for CD8 memory. Study-level results and caveats: Sampling was restricted to blood, and TCR repertoires in tissues likely differ from the TCR repertoires found in blood. Rarefaction of sorted-subset datasets indicated incomplete sequencing despite the large sequencing depth. Because the study included only a small number of donors, the genetic and exposure-history diversity represented was limited. Larger estimated clonotype richness was generally found for naive subsets than for memory subsets. Pairwise subsampling indicated that sequencing depth was expected to affect the degree of clonotype sharing among donors. Clonotypes shared by all four sorted-subset donors showed higher generation probabilities than non-shared clonotypes. About 5% of naive CD4, roughly 3.6% of naive CD8, around 2.3% of memory CD4, and 0.4% of memory CD8 clonotypes were shared across a few donors.

For the CD8 naive samples, CD45RO-negative cells were positively selected for CCR7, yielding a CD45RA+CCR7+ population from which TemRA cells were excluded. The donors were healthy, HIV-negative adults with no recently reported acute infections or vaccinations. Every donor was a Caucasian adult residing in Nashville, Tennessee, USA. Blood was collected by leukapheresis, and PBMCs were isolated by Ficoll-Histopaque density gradient centrifugation and then cryopreserved in liquid nitrogen vapor phase. Analytical flow cytometry was used to check the purity and quantity of each magnetically sorted T cell population. From each sorted fraction, genomic DNA was isolated and quantified by UV absorbance on a Nanodrop 2000c.

Recombination linked TRBV28 to TRBJ2-3; there is no confident call for the D gene. The sequence derives from a man younger than 45 in good health. Specimen: naive CD8+ T cells sorted from blood. The cell subset or site label for this specimen denotes: CD45RA+CCR7+. The sequence in DNA is TGTGCCAGCAGTTTGGGAAATAGCCGCACAGATACGCAGTATTTT. This yields the protein CASSLGNSRTDTQYF.